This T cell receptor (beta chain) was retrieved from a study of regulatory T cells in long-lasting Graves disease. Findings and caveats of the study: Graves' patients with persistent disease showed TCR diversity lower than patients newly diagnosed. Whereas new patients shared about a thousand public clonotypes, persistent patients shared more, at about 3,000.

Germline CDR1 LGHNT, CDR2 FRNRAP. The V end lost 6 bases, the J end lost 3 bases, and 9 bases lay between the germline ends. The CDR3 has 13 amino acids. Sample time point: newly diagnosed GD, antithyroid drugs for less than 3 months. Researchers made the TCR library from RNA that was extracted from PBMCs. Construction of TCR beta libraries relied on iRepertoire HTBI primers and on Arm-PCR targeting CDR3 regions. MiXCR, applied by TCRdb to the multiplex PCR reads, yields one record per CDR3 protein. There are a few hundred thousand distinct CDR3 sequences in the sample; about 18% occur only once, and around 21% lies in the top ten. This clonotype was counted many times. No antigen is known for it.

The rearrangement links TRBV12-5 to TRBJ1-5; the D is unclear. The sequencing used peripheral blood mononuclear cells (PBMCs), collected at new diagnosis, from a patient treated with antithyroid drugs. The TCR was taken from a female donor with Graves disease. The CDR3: CASGMDPNQPQHF. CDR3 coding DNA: TGTGCTAGTGGCATGGACCCCAATCAGCCCCAGCATTTT. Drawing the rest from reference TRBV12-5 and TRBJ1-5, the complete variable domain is DARVTQTPRHKVTEMGQEVTMRCQPILGHNTVFWYRQTMMQGLELLAYFRNRAPLDDSGMPKDRFSAEMPDATLATLKIQPSEPRDSAVYFCASGMDPNQPQHFGDGTRLSIL.